Following are 12 T cell receptor beta chains from one sample sequenced in a study of spatial heterogeneity in lung cancer. Study conclusions and caveats: How many expanded intratumoral alpha and beta TCRs were present tracked the tumor mutation count, which was a count of nonsynonymous mutations.

TCRdb recomputed calls from the 5' RACE reads with MiXCR, one row per CDR3 protein. The data show several thousand distinct CDR3 sequences, about 23% seen once. Specified time point: sample taken at primary tumor resection. These receptors' targets are unknown. This sample comprised lung tumor tissue, obtained at surgery. These receptors originate from a male donor with early-stage non-small cell lung cancer.

CDR3 bases: TGCAGTGCCACACCTAGCACAGATACGCAGTATTTT. As protein: CSATPSTDTQYF. The chain employs TRBV20-1 and TRBJ2-3; D remains ambiguous. With 6 bases removed from V and 0 bases from J, the gap between germline ends came to 7 bases. CDR3 length equals 12 residues. Germline V lookup: CDR1 DFQATT, CDR2 SNEGSKA (reference sequence).

This clonotype was seen repeatedly, ten times or more. V is TRBV6-6 and J is TRBJ1-6; 10 bases agree with TRBD1. CDR1 and CDR2 (germline): MNHNY, SVGAGI (reference sequence). Losses at the gene ends were 2 bases for V and 8 bases for J; bases not matched to a gene: 3. CDR3 length equals 15 residues. DNA of the CDR3: TGTGCCAGCAGTTACATAGGGACAGGGGATTCACCCCTCCACTTT. It codes for CASSYIGTGDSPLHF.

V gene TRBV29-1 combines with J gene TRBJ2-5; TRBD2 might be the D (6 bases). The CDR3 consists of 13 residues. Germline V gene lookup returns CDR1 SQVTM and CDR2 ANQGSEA. With 7 bases removed from V and 1 base from J, the gap between germline ends came to 13 bases. The CDR3 region has the DNA TGCAGCGCAAAGGAGGGCTTCCAAGAGACCCAGTACTTC. This codes for CSAKEGFQETQYF.

The CDR3 reads CASSESGGWNSPLHF. CDR3 in DNA: TGTGCCAGCAGTGAATCAGGGGGGTGGAATTCACCCCTCCACTTT. The chain joins TRBV2 to TRBJ1-6; 7 bases fit TRBD1. The CDR3 runs to 15 residues. Germline V lookup: CDR1 SNHLY, CDR2 FYNNEI. V lost 2 bases to trimming and J lost 7 bases; unmatched junction nucleotides: 5.

By share, this clonotype ranks as medium-sized. The chain uses TRBV6-6 and TRBJ2-7; D may be TRBD2 (5 bases). Trimming removed 0 bases from V and 2 bases from J, with 11 bases in between. The CDR3 sequence is 15 residues long. CDR1 is MNHNY and CDR2 is SVGAGI in the germline V gene (reference sequence). The CDR3: CASSYSRSGTYEQYF. CDR3 bases: TGTGCCAGCAGTTACTCGAGGAGCGGCACCTACGAGCAGTACTTC.

V and J are TRBV2 and TRBJ2-3; 10 bases agree with TRBD2. After removal of 6 bases from V and 1 base from J, the junction contained 4 bases not matched to a gene. In germline, CDR1 is SNHLY, CDR2 FYNNEI. The CDR3 consists of 15 residues. The CDR3: CASRDGTSGTDTQYF. The CDR3 coding sequence is TGTGCCAGCAGAGACGGGACTAGCGGCACAGATACGCAGTATTTT.

The chain carries TRBV20-1 and TRBJ2-2; 8 nucleotides line up with TRBD2. From germline, CDR1 is DFQATT and CDR2 SNEGSKA (reference sequence). J lost 6 bases, V lost 6 bases, and 6 bases had no gene match. The CDR3 contains 13 residues. CDR3 in DNA: TGCAGTGCCCTAGCGGGTAGGGCCGGGGAGCTGTTTTTT. Protein: CSALAGRAGELFF.

Many counts were recorded for this clonotype. The chain is built from TRBV10-3 and TRBJ1-6; D is possibly TRBD1 (5 bases). The CDR3 has 16 residues. Germline V gene data show CDR1 as ENHRY and CDR2 as SYGVKD. V dropped 6 bases and J dropped 5 bases, with 17 bases sitting between them. The CDR3 is CAISRLGTENNSPLHF. CDR3 DNA sequence: TGTGCCATCAGCCGTCTCGGGACGGAGAATAATTCACCCCTCCACTTT.

This clonotype was detected ten times or more. The chain has TRBV28 and TRBJ2-1, with D unresolved. CDR1 is MDHEN and CDR2 is SYDVKM in the germline V gene. V gave up 4 bases and J gave up 10 bases, with 11 bases separating them. CDR3 length equals 12 residues. In DNA form, the CDR3 reads TGTGCCAGCAGTTCCCAATCTTGGGAGCAGTTCTTC. It codes for CASSSQSWEQFF.

At least ten counts were recorded for this clonotype. The gene calls are TRBV20-1 and TRBJ2-5, with TRBD2 identical over 10 bases. The ends lost 4 bases at V and 7 bases at J; junction bases unmatched: 6. The CDR3 consists of 13 residues. Germline lookup yields CDR1 DFQATT and CDR2 SNEGSKA (reference sequence). The CDR3 region has the DNA TGCAGTGCTAACAGCGGGGGGGCCGGGACCCAGTACTTC. It is translated as CSANSGGAGTQYF.

There are a few counts of this clonotype. The V gene is TRBV5-1, the J gene TRBJ1-1; 9 bases are shared with TRBD1. The CDR3 runs 14 residues. The trim removed 3 bases at V and 2 bases at J, leaving 2 bases unmatched. The germline gives CDR1 SGHRS, CDR2 YFSETQ. As DNA, the CDR3 is TGCGCCAGCAGCTGGGGACAGGGTAACACTGAAGCTTTCTTT. This encodes CASSWGQGNTEAFF.

By share of the sample, this clonotype is medium-sized. The chain couples TRBV2 to TRBJ1-2; D is undetermined. Germline lookup yields CDR1 SNHLY and CDR2 FYNNEI. Trimming stripped 1 base from V and 2 bases from J, with 5 bases between. The CDR3 contains 13 residues. CDR3: CASSEGLNYGYTF. CDR3 coding DNA: TGTGCCAGCAGTGAAGGGTTGAACTATGGCTACACCTTC.